This T cell receptor (beta chain) was recorded in a study of cytomegalovirus exposure and HLA in healthy donors. Study-wide results and limits: CMV antigen specificity was confirmed in vitro for three CMV-associated chains. The authors listed approximately 150 TCR beta chains as cytomegalovirus-associated.

Nominal health characterized the donors when sampled, though unrecorded immune exposures were likely. This CDR3 spans 11 amino acids. V was pared by 6 bases and J by 2 bases, with 7 bases between. Germline loops: CDR1 DFQATT, CDR2 SNEGSKA (reference sequence). 60 Vbeta and 13 Jbeta primers were used in PCR. Measured with immunoSEQ multiplex PCR; TCRdb has only the in-frame clones, and not every one. This table holds 150,000 to 200,000 clones, 80% to 90% found once. Turning to this clone: Its antigen is currently unknown.

Sequenced material: PBMCs. This receptor was identified in a male donor in good health and CMV-seronegative. The gene calls are TRBV20-1 and TRBJ2-5; D call uncertain. The CDR3 is CSAHRQETQYF. CDR3 sequence (DNA): TGCAGTGCCCACAGACAAGAGACCCAGTACTTC.